These 18 T cell receptor beta chains share one sample of origin, sequenced in a study of T cells in Graves' hyperthyroidism and ophthalmopathy. RNA transcripts gave rise to amplified TCR beta CDR3 regions. During a first-round RT-PCR of the TCR CDR3, the HTBI primer set was used. TCRdb passed the multiplex PCR reads through MiXCR, listing each CDR3 protein once. This table holds about 720,000 distinct CDR3 sequences, approximately 19% found once. Specimen: blood. The receptors derive from a woman aged 50 to 65 with Graves' hyperthyroidism that later progressed to Graves' ophthalmopathy.

The chain employs TRBV19 and TRBJ1-1, with D unclear. CDR1 is LNHDA and CDR2 is SQIVND in the germline V gene (reference sequence). The CDR3 runs 15 residues. V lost 0 bases, J lost 3 bases, and 11 bases lay in between. The CDR3 region is CASSIEASQDTEAFF. The CDR3 DNA reads as TGTGCCAGTAGTATAGAAGCAAGTCAGGACACTGAAGCTTTCTTT.

This clonotype was observed a few times. The gene calls are TRBV12-3 or TRBV12-4 and TRBJ1-1; D might be TRBD1 (5 bases). Between the trimmed V and J ends, which lost 5 bases and 5 bases, there was a span of 12 bases. The CDR3 has 13 amino acids. Written as DNA, the CDR3 is TGTGCCAGCAGTGGCCCCGGGGGTACTGAAGCTTTCTTT. Encoded protein: CASSGPGGTEAFF.

The chain is built from TRBV5-1 and TRBJ1-1; 7 nucleotides match TRBD1. The length of the CDR3 is 14 residues. Per germline, CDR1 SGHRS and CDR2 YFSETQ. Trimming took 4 bases from V and 5 from J; bases not matched to a gene: 8. The CDR3 coding sequence is TGCGCCAGCAGCGCACAGGGGCTGGGGACTGAAGCTTTCTTT. Amino acid sequence: CASSAQGLGTEAFF. The full variable domain, its missing parts supplied by reference TRBV5-1 and TRBJ1-1, is KAGVTQTPRYLIKTRGQQVTLSCSPISGHRSVSWYQQTPGQGLQFLFEYFSETQRNKGNFPGRFSGRQFSNSRSEMNVSTLELGDSALYLCASSAQGLGTEAFFGQGTRLTVV.

This clonotype was seen ten or more times. The chain is built from TRBV11-2 and TRBJ2-7; no firm D call. The germline V gene has CDR1 SGHAT and CDR2 FQNNGV. The CDR3 contains 13 residues. The V end lost 8 bases, the J end lost 2 bases, and 13 bases lay between the germline ends. The chain's CDR3 is CASAMEITYEQYF. DNA for the CDR3: TGTGCCAGCGCCATGGAGATAACCTACGAGCAGTACTTC.

This clonotype occurred a few times. The chain uses TRBV7-9 and TRBJ2-5; a weak D match, TRBD2 (6 bases). The CDR3 extends over 15 amino acids. V gave up 1 base and J gave up 2 bases, with 11 bases separating them. Germline CDR1 reads SEHNR; CDR2 reads FQNEAQ (reference sequence). CDR3 sequence: CASSLDGGVQETQYF. As DNA, the CDR3 is TGTGCCAGCAGCTTAGACGGAGGGGTTCAAGAGACCCAGTACTTC. The full variable domain, completed using reference TRBV7-9 and TRBJ2-5, is DTGVSQNPRHKITKRGQNVTFRCDPISEHNRLYWYRQTLGQGPEFLTYFQNEAQLEKSRLLSDRFSAERPKGSFSTLEIQRTEQGDSAMYLCASSLDGGVQETQYFGPGTRLLVL.

The chain carries TRBV20-1 and TRBJ2-2; 12 positions agree with TRBD2. CDR3 length equals 16 residues. V trimming: 1 base; J trimming: 0 bases; junction bases outside the gene matches: 0. Germline V CDR1 and CDR2: DFQATT, SNEGSKA (reference sequence). CDR3 sequence: CSARGLAGANTGELFF. In nucleotides, the CDR3 is TGCAGTGCTAGAGGACTAGCGGGGGCGAACACCGGGGAGCTGTTTTTT.

This clonotype has at least ten counts. The chain joins TRBV5-1 to TRBJ2-2; maybe TRBD1 (5 bases). Germline V gives CDR1 SGHRS, CDR2 YFSETQ. V lost 5 bases and J lost 1, with 12 bases in between. The CDR3 sequence is 15 residues long. CDR3 DNA sequence: TGCGCCAGCAGGTTATTACAGGAGAACACCGGGGAGCTGTTTTTT. Translated: CASRLLQENTGELFF.

This rearrangement joins TRBV5-1 to TRBJ2-5; 9 bases align to TRBD2. V dropped 4 bases and J dropped 7; count of bases not matched to a gene: 14. Germline loops: CDR1 SGHRS, CDR2 YFSETQ. The CDR3 loop spans 16 amino acids. CDR3 sequence: CASSLSGLAGYWTQYF. CDR3 bases: TGCGCCAGCAGCCTGAGCGGGCTAGCGGGGTATTGGACCCAGTACTTC.

This clonotype has at least ten counts. The CDR3 here is CSAREGAGGYNEQFF. Here the CDR3 DNA reads TGCAGTGCTAGAGAGGGGGCCGGCGGCTACAATGAGCAGTTCTTC. The chain employs TRBV20-1 and TRBJ2-1; weak D call: TRBD1 (6 bases). V dropped 0 bases and J dropped 3 bases, with 12 bases sitting between them. Germline assignment: CDR1 DFQATT and CDR2 SNEGSKA (reference sequence). This CDR3 spans 15 amino acids.

This clonotype has ten or more counts. The chain joins TRBV7-9 to TRBJ2-3; D remains ambiguous. V was clipped by 4 bases and J by 0 bases, with 17 bases between them. Germline CDR1 SEHNR, CDR2 FQNEAQ (reference sequence). The CDR3 spans 17 residues. CDR3 residues: CASSSLGRRTSTDTQYF. The DNA for the CDR3 is TGTGCCAGCAGCTCCTTGGGTCGGCGAACTAGCACAGATACGCAGTATTTT.

The count of this clonotype is one. The chain employs TRBV6-2 or TRBV6-3 and TRBJ1-5; 7 nucleotides align to TRBD1. The germline V gene has CDR1 MNHEY and CDR2 SVGEGT. This CDR3 contains 15 residues. With 6 bases clipped from V and 0 bases from J, the junction kept 5 bases outside the gene matches. The CDR3 loop is CASRGTDPSNQPQHF. In nucleotides, the CDR3 is TGTGCCAGCAGAGGGACAGACCCTAGCAATCAGCCCCAGCATTTT.

This clonotype was counted between two and nine times. The chain joins TRBV6-1 to TRBJ1-5; 10 bases map to TRBD1. V shed 6 bases and J 6 bases; nucleotides not matched to a gene: 5. CDR1 is MNHNS and CDR2 is SASEGT in the germline V gene. The CDR3 loop spans 14 amino acids. The CDR3, as DNA: TGTGCCAGCAGGTCGGGACAGGGGATTCAGCCCCAGCATTTT. It specifies CASRSGQGIQPQHF.

This clonotype was counted many times. The rearrangement joins TRBV5-1 to TRBJ2-1, with 7 bases identical to TRBD1. Germline V gene lookup returns CDR1 SGHRS and CDR2 YFSETQ. Unmatched junction bases numbered 4, after V lost 2 bases and J lost 2 bases. The length of the CDR3 is 15 residues. Here the CDR3 reads CASSFDRVPYNEQFF. The CDR3 bases are TGCGCCAGCAGCTTTGACAGGGTCCCCTACAATGAGCAGTTCTTC.

This clonotype was recorded at least ten times. V usage is TRBV7-2 and J usage is TRBJ2-3; D not resolved. Germline V lookup: CDR1 SGHTA, CDR2 FQGNSA. Trimming removed 6 bases at V and 2 bases at J, with 9 bases between. CDR3 length equals 13 residues. CDR3 nucleotide sequence: TGTGCCAGCAGGCCCCCTCACACAGATACGCAGTATTTT. Protein: CASRPPHTDTQYF.

This clonotype has more than one count but fewer than ten. The rearrangement joins TRBV27 to TRBJ1-5; weak D call: TRBD1 (6 bases). This CDR3 has 15 residues. The V and J ends lost 2 bases and 6 bases respectively, with 14 bases between them. Germline V gene lookup returns CDR1 MNHEY and CDR2 SMNVEV (reference sequence). The CDR3: CASSLIYRVGQPQHF. The CDR3 bases are TGTGCCAGCAGTTTAATCTACAGGGTGGGTCAGCCCCAGCATTTT.

This clonotype showed up many times. The gene calls are TRBV2 and TRBJ1-5; D unclear. Trimming pared 3 bases from V and 2 bases from J, leaving 8 bases between. The germline CDR1 and CDR2 sequences are SNHLY and FYNNEI. This CDR3 is 14 amino acids long. The CDR3 loop is CASSDMWGNQPQHF. CDR3 bases: TGTGCCAGCAGTGATATGTGGGGCAATCAGCCCCAGCATTTT.

This clonotype was seen at least ten times. This chain uses TRBV6-1 with TRBJ1-1; the D is unclear. Between the trimmed V and J ends, which lost 1 base and 2 bases, there was a span of 8 bases. CDR1 is MNHNS and CDR2 is SASEGT in the germline V gene. This CDR3 is built from 14 residues. CDR3 in DNA: TGTGCCAGCAGTGAAGGGGCAACCAACACTGAAGCTTTCTTT. Amino acids: CASSEGATNTEAFF.

The V and J genes are TRBV9 and TRBJ1-6; D perhaps matches TRBD1 (6 bases). Looked up from germline, CDR1 is SGDLS and CDR2 is YYNGEE. The CDR3 spans 15 residues. V was trimmed by 3 bases and J by 7 bases, leaving 14 bases between them. CDR3 amino acids: CASSETGHGNSPLHF. CDR3 DNA sequence: TGTGCCAGCAGCGAGACGGGACATGGCAATTCACCCCTCCACTTT.